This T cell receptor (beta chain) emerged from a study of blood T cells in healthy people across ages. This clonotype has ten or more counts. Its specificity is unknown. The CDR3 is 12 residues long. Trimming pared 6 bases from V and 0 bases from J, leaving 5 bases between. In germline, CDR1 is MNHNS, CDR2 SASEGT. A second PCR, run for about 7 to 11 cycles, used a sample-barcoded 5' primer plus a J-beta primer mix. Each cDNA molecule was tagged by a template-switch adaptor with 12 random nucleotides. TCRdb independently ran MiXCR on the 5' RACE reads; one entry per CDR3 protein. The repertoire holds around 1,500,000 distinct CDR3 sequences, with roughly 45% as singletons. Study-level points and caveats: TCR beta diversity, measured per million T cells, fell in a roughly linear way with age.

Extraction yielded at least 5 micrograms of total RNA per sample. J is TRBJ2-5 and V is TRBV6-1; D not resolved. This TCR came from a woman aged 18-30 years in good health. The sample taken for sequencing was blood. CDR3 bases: TGTGCCAGCAGGGGATACCAAGAGACCCAGTACTTC. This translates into CASRGYQETQYF.